These T cell receptor beta chains were read from a single sample in a study of blood T cells in healthy people across ages. MiXCR, applied by TCRdb to the 5' RACE reads, yields one record per CDR3 protein. This sample has some 780,000 distinct CDR3 sequences; more than 55% occur once, and the top ten carry roughly 26%. Material for sequencing was blood. The receptors originated from a man aged 40-50 years in good health. The CDR3 runs from the conserved cysteine through the conserved F or W. The order of the fields is D gene, clone size, J gene, V gene, CDR3 DNA, CDR3 protein. D genes are given only for firm matches. Clone size, where shown, is once, few, many, or a class for clones that have expanded.

TRBD2 few TRBJ2-5 TRBV4-2 TGTGCCAGCAGCCAAGTCGGGAAAACTAGCGGAGGTGGGGAGACCCAGTACTTC CASSQVGKTSGGGETQYF
NA NA TRBJ2-7 TRBV29-1 TGCAGCGTTGACAGGGGCGGAACCTACGAGCAGTACTTC CSVDRGGTYEQYF
NA NA TRBJ2-3 TRBV3-1 TGTGCCAGCAGCCAAGGACCCGGGATTGATACGCAGTATTTT CASSQGPGIDTQYF
NA NA TRBJ1-1 TRBV20-1 TGCAGTGCTAGAGATCCGGGGGACACTGAAGCTTTCTTT CSARDPGDTEAFF
NA few TRBJ2-1 TRBV7-8 TGTGCCAGCAGCTTAGACACCAATGAGCAGTTCTTC CASSLDTNEQFF
TRBD2 NA TRBJ2-2 TRBV9 TGTGCCAGCAGCTTCGGGGGTAGCGGGGAGCCCGGGGAGCTGTTTTTT CASSFGGSGEPGELFF
NA NA TRBJ2-1 TRBV10-3 TGTGCCATCAGTGCGATGAACAATGAGCAGTTCTTC CAISAMNNEQFF
NA few TRBJ2-4 TRBV6-2/TRBV6-3 TGTGCCAGCAGCAAACAAACAGGATTGCAGTACTTC CASSKQTGLQYF
NA NA TRBJ1-2 TRBV19 TGTGCCAGTAGTCCCACCAGGGTCGCCTACACCTTC CASSPTRVAYTF
NA NA TRBJ2-1 TRBV7-6 TGTGCCAGCAGTTCCCAGCCGGGTTCATCCTACAATGAGCAGTTCTTC CASSSQPGSSYNEQFF
TRBD1 few TRBJ2-7 TRBV6-1 TGTGCCAGCAGGCCGGGACAGGGGGCTTACGAGCAGTACTTC CASRPGQGAYEQYF
NA NA TRBJ2-3 TRBV7-9 TGTGCCAGCGGCTTCATTCGGGAACAAGACACAGATACGCAGTATTTT CASGFIREQDTDTQYF
TRBD1 NA TRBJ2-5 TRBV29-1 TGCAGCTCCAGGGGGACGGAAGAGACCCAGTACTTC CSSRGTEETQYF
TRBD2 NA TRBJ2-1 TRBV6-2/TRBV6-3 TGTGCCAGCAGTTACCACCTAGCGGGGCGGCTGAATGAGCAGTTCTTC CASSYHLAGRLNEQFF
NA few TRBJ2-6 TRBV15 TGTGCCACCAGCAGAGGAACAGGGAGGGACTCTGGGGCCAACGTCCTGACTTTC CATSRGTGRDSGANVLTF
NA few TRBJ1-2 TRBV9 TGTGCCAGCTCCGTACGAGTTTTCGATGGCTACACCTTC CASSVRVFDGYTF
NA NA TRBJ1-2 TRBV5-1 TGCGCCAGCAAGACAGGAGAGTATGGCTACACCTTC CASKTGEYGYTF
TRBD2 NA TRBJ2-3 TRBV9 TGTGCCAGCAGTCCACCCTCCGTCGGGAGGATCACAGATACGCAGTATTTT CASSPPSVGRITDTQYF
TRBD1 NA TRBJ2-3 TRBV6-4 TGTGCCAGCAGTCCCGGGACAGTTGTTGGTACGCGGTATTTT CASSPGTVVGTRYF
NA NA TRBJ2-5 TRBV20-1 TGCAGTGCTAGGCGGGCTCAGACCCAGTACTTC CSARRAQTQYF
NA few TRBJ2-7 TRBV2 TGTGCCACCGAGGACACCTCCTACGAGCAGTACTTC CATEDTSYEQYF
NA NA TRBJ1-1 TRBV4-1 TGCGCCAGCAGCCAAGAGGACGGGGAAGCTTTCTTT CASSQEDGEAFF
TRBD1 NA TRBJ2-7 TRBV28 TGTGCCAGCAGTGGGACAGGGAGGGCCTACGAGCAGTACTTC CASSGTGRAYEQYF
NA NA TRBJ1-1 TRBV10-3 TGTGCCATCAGTGAGGGCAGTGGGAACACTGAAGCTTTCTTT CAISEGSGNTEAFF
NA NA TRBJ1-4 TRBV13 TGTGCCAGCAGCTTCGCCGACCGACGAGAGGGTGAAAAACTGTTTTTT CASSFADRREGEKLFF
TRBD2 NA TRBJ2-3 TRBV11-2 TGTGCCAGCAGACGTGGGCGGGGGGAAACCACAGATACGCAGTATTTT CASRRGRGETTDTQYF
TRBD1 few TRBJ2-1 TRBV29-1 TGCAGCCTTCAGGGGGTATCGGGATACAATGAGCAGTTCTTC CSLQGVSGYNEQFF
TRBD1 NA TRBJ2-5 TRBV27 TGTGCCAGCAGGACAGGGGTGTTGGAGACCCAGTACTTC CASRTGVLETQYF
NA NA TRBJ2-1 TRBV5-1 TGCGCCAGCAAACTGCTTCAGACCAATGAGCAGTTCTTC CASKLLQTNEQFF
NA NA TRBJ1-4 TRBV20-1 TGCAGTGCTAGAGATCCCCGTAGTAATGAAAAACTGTTTTTT CSARDPRSNEKLFF
NA NA TRBJ1-5 TRBV2 TGTGCCAGCAGCGCTGACGGGAATAGCAATCAGCCCCAGCATTTT CASSADGNSNQPQHF
NA NA TRBJ1-2 TRBV7-9 TGTGCCAGCAGCCGAGGACGCAGGGATGGCTACACCTTC CASSRGRRDGYTF
NA NA TRBJ1-5 TRBV28 TGTGCCAGCAGTCTCAACAATCAGCCCCAGCATTTT CASSLNNQPQHF
TRBD1 few TRBJ2-3 TRBV13 TGTGCCAGCAGCCCCCCGACAGGGTTGGGCACAGATACGCAGTATTTT CASSPPTGLGTDTQYF
NA NA TRBJ2-5 TRBV29-1 TGCAGCGCCGGGGCCCCGAACAATGAGCAGTACTTC CSAGAPNNEQYF
NA NA TRBJ1-6 TRBV4-3 TGCGCCAGCAGCCAAGAAGCAGGGGATGGATCACCCCTCCACTTT CASSQEAGDGSPLHF
NA NA TRBJ2-7 TRBV7-2 TGTGCCAGCAGCTCAAATTTTGCCCGACTTTCCTACGAGCAGTACTTC CASSSNFARLSYEQYF
TRBD1 NA TRBJ2-7 TRBV7-6 TGTGCCAGCAGCTTAAACAGGGGCGTTGGAGGCGAGCAGTACTTC CASSLNRGVGGEQYF
TRBD2 few TRBJ2-5 TRBV12-3/TRBV12-4 TGTGCCAGCAGTCCACTAGCGGGAGTCGGTGAGACCCAGTACTTC CASSPLAGVGETQYF
TRBD2 NA TRBJ2-7 TRBV4-3 TGCGCCAGCAGCCAAGGATCGGGGGGAGGGCACGAGCAGTACTTC CASSQGSGGGHEQYF
NA NA TRBJ2-1 TRBV20-1 TGCAGTGCTAGAACGACTCTCAATGAGCAGTTCTTC CSARTTLNEQFF
NA few TRBJ2-3 TRBV7-2 TGTGCCAGCAGCCAACTGCCAGGGACAGATACGCAGTATTTT CASSQLPGTDTQYF
TRBD1 once TRBJ2-7 TRBV29-1 TGCAGCGTTGATAGTTTGGGACAGAGTAACGAGCAGTACTTC CSVDSLGQSNEQYF
NA few TRBJ2-5 TRBV5-1 TGCGCCAGCAGCTTGGAGGGTCGCATGGAGGAGACCCAGTACTTC CASSLEGRMEETQYF
TRBD2 NA TRBJ2-1 TRBV11-3 TGTGCCAGCAGCCCCGACGGGACTAGCGGGGGGATCTACAATGAGCAGTTCTTC CASSPDGTSGGIYNEQFF
NA NA TRBJ2-5 TRBV2 TGTGCCAGCAGGGGGCCGTACCAAGAGACCCAGTACTTC CASRGPYQETQYF
NA NA TRBJ1-5 TRBV27 TGTGCCAGCAGTTTCTCGGGACAAGATCAGCCCCAGCATTTT CASSFSGQDQPQHF